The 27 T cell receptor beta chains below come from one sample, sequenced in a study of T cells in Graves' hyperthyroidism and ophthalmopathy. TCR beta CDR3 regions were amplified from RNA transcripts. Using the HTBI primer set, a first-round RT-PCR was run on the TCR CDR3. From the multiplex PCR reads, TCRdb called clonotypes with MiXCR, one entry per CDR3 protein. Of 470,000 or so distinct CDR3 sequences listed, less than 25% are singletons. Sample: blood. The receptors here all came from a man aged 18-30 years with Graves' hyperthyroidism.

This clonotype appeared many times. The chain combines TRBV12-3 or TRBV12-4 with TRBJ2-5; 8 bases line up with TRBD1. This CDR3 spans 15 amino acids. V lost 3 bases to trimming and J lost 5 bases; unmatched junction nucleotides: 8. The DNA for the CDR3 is TGTGCCAGCAGTTTGCAGGGGGCGCGGGCCGAGACCCAGTACTTC. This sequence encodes CASSLQGARAETQYF.

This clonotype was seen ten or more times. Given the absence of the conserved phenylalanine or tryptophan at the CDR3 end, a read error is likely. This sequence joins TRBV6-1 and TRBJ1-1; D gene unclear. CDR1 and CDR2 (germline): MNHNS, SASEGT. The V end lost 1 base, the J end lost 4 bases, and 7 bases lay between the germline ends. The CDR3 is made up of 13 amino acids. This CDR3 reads CASSEEEGTEAFL. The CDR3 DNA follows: TGTGCCAGCAGTGAAGAGGAGGGCACTGAAGCTTTCCTT.

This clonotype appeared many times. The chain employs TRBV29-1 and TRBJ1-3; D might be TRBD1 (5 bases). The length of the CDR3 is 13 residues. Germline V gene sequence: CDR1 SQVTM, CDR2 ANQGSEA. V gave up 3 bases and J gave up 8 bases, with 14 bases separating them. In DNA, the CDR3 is TGCAGCGTTGAGACCAGGGCCGGGCACACCATATATTTT. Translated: CSVETRAGHTIYF. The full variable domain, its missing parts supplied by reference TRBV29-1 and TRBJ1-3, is SAVISQKPSRDICQRGTSLTIQCQVDSQVTMMFWYRQQPGQSLTLIATANQGSEATYESGFVIDKFPISRPNLTFSTLTVSNMSPEDSSIYLCSVETRAGHTIYFGEGSWLTVV.

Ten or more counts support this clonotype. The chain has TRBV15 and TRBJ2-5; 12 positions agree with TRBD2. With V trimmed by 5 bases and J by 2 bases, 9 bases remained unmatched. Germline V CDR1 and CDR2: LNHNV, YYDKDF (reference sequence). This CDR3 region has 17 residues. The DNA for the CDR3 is TGTGCCACCAGCCGATGGACTAGCGGGGATTTTCAAGAGACCCAGTACTTC. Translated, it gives CATSRWTSGDFQETQYF.

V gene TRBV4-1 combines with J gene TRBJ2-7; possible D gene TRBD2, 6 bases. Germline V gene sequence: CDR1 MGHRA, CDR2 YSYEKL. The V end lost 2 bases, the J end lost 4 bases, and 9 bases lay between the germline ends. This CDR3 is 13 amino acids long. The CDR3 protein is CASSQMGGYEQYF. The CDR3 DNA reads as TGCGCCAGCAGCCAAATGGGAGGTTACGAGCAGTACTTC.

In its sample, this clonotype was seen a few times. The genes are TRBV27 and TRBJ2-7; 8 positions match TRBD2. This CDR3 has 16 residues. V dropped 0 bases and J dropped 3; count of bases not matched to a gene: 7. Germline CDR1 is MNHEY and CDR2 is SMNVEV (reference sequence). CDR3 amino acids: CASSLSHGTRYYEQYF. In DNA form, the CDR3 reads TGTGCCAGCAGTTTATCCCACGGGACTAGGTACTACGAGCAGTACTTC.

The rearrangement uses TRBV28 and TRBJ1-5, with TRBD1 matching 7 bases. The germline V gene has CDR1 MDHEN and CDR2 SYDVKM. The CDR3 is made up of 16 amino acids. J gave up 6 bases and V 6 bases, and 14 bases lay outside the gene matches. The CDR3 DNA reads TGTGCCAGCAGGTTTGGGAAGGGGGCTGGGAGTCAGCCCCAGCATTTT. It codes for CASRFGKGAGSQPQHF.

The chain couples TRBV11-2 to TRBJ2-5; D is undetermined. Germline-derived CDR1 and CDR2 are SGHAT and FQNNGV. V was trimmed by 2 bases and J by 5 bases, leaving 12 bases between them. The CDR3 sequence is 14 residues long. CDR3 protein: CASSLTGPKETQYF. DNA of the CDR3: TGTGCCAGCAGCTTAACCGGACCCAAGGAGACCCAGTACTTC.

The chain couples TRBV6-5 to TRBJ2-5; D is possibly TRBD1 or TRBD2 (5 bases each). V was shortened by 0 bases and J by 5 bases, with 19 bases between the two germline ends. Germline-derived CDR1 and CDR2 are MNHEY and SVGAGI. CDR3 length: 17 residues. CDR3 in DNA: TGTGCCAGCAGTTACTCACGGGACGGTCAAGGTCGGGAGACCCAGTACTTC. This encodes CASSYSRDGQGRETQYF.

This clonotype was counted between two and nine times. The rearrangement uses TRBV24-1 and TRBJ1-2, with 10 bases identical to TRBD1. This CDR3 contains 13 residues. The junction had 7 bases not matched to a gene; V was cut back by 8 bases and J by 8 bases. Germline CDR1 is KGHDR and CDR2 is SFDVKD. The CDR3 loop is CATTPGQGYGYTF. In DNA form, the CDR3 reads TGTGCCACCACCCCGGGACAGGGGTACGGCTACACCTTC.

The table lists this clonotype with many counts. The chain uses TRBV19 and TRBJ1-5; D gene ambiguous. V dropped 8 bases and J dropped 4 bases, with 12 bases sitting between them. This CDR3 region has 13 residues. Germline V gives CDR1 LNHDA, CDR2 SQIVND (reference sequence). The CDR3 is CASRVTRNQPQHF. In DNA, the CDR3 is TGTGCCAGTCGGGTAACTCGGAATCAGCCCCAGCATTTT.

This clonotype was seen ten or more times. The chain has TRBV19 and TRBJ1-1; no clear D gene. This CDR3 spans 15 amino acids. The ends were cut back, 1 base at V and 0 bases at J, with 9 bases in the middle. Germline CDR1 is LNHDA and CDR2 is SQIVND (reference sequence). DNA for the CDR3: TGTGCCAGTAGTATAGCGTACCCAGTGAACACTGAAGCTTTCTTT. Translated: CASSIAYPVNTEAFF. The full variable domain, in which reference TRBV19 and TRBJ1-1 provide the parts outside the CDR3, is DGGITQSPKYLFRKEGQNVTLSCEQNLNHDAMYWYRQDPGQGLRLIYYSQIVNDFQKGDIAEGYSVSREKKESFPLTVTSAQKNPTAFYLCASSIAYPVNTEAFFGQGTRLTVV.

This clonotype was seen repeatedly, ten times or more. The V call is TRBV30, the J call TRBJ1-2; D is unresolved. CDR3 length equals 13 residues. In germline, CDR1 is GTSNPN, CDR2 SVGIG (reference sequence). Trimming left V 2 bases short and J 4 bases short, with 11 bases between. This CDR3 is CAWSRRWGYGYTF. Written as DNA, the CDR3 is TGTGCCTGGAGTCGGCGGTGGGGCTATGGCTACACCTTC.

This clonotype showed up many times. The DNA for the CDR3 is TGCGCCAGCAGCTTGTCTGGGAGGAGCACTGAAGCTTTCTTT. It is translated as CASSLSGRSTEAFF. V usage is TRBV5-1 and J usage is TRBJ1-1; D remains unclear. V was clipped by 1 base and J by 4 bases, with 11 bases between them. Germline CDR1 SGHRS, CDR2 YFSETQ. The CDR3 runs 14 residues. Together with reference TRBV5-1 and TRBJ1-1, the CDR3 gives the full variable domain: KAGVTQTPRYLIKTRGQQVTLSCSPISGHRSVSWYQQTPGQGLQFLFEYFSETQRNKGNFPGRFSGRQFSNSRSEMNVSTLELGDSALYLCASSLSGRSTEAFFGQGTRLTVV.

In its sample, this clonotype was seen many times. CDR3 DNA: TGTGCCAGCAGTTCCGTTAGGACAGGAATGAACACTGAAGCTTTCTTT. It codes for CASSSVRTGMNTEAFF. J is TRBJ1-1 and V is TRBV12-3 or TRBV12-4; 7 bases align to TRBD1. Losses at the gene ends were 4 bases for V and 0 bases for J; bases not matched to a gene: 8. This CDR3 has 16 residues.

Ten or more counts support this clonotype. CDR3 DNA sequence: TGCGCCAGCAGCCTAGCGACAACCTCCTACGAGCAGTACTTC. Encoded protein: CASSLATTSYEQYF. This chain connects TRBV5-1 to TRBJ2-7, with D maybe TRBD2 (6 bases). Germline CDR1 reads SGHRS; CDR2 reads YFSETQ. Deletions cut 4 bases from V and 0 bases from J, with 11 bases between. This CDR3 spans 14 amino acids.

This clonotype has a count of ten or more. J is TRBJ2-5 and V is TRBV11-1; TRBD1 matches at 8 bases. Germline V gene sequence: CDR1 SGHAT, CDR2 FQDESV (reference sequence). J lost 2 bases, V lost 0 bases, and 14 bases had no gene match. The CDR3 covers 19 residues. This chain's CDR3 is CASSLAPPGQGGWQETQYF. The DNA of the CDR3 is TGTGCCAGCAGCTTAGCCCCTCCTGGACAGGGAGGATGGCAAGAGACCCAGTACTTC.

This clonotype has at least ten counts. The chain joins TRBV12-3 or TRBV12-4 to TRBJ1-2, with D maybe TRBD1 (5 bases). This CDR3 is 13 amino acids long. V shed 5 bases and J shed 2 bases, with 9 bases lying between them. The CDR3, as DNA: TGTGCCAGCAGTCCACAGGAGAACTATGGCTACACCTTC. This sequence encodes CASSPQENYGYTF.

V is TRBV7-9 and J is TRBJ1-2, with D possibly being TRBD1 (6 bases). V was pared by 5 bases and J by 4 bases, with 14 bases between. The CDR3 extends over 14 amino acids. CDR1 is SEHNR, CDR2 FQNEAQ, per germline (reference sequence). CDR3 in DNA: TGTGCCAGCAGCGCCGGGGGGGGCGGCTATGGCTACACCTTC. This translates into CASSAGGGGYGYTF.

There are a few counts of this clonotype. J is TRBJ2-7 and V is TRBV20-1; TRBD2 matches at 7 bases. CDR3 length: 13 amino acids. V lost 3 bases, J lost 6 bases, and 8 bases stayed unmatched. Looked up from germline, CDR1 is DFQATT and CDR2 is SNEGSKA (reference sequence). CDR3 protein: CSASLRLAAEQYF. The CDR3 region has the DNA TGCAGTGCTAGCCTTAGACTAGCCGCCGAGCAGTACTTC.

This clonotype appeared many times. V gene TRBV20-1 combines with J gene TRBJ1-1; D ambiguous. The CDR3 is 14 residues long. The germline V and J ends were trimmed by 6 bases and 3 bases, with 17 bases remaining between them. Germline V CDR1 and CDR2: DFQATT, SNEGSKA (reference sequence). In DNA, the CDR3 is TGCAGTGCCGTATTACCCGGGAGGGACACTGAAGCTTTCTTT. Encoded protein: CSAVLPGRDTEAFF.

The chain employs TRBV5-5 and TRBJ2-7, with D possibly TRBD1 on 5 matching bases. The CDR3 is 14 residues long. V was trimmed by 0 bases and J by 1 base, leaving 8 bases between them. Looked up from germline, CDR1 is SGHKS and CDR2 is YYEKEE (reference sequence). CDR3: CASSLARASYEQYF. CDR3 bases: TGTGCCAGCAGCTTGGCCAGGGCTTCCTACGAGCAGTACTTC. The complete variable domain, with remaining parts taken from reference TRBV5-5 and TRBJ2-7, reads DAGVTQSPTHLIKTRGQQVTLRCSPISGHKSVSWYQQVLGQGPQFIFQYYEKEERGRGNFPDRFSARQFPNYSSELNVNALLLGDSALYLCASSLARASYEQYFGPGTRLTVT.

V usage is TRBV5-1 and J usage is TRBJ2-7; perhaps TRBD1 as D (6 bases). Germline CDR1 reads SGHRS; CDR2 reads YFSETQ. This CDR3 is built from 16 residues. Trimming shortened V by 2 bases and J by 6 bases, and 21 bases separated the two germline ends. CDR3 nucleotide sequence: TGCGCCAGCAGCTTAAAACAGGGCGAGGGTATAGGCGAGCAGTACTTC. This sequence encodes CASSLKQGEGIGEQYF. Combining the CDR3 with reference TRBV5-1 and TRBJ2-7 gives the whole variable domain KAGVTQTPRYLIKTRGQQVTLSCSPISGHRSVSWYQQTPGQGLQFLFEYFSETQRNKGNFPGRFSGRQFSNSRSEMNVSTLELGDSALYLCASSLKQGEGIGEQYFGPGTRLTVT.

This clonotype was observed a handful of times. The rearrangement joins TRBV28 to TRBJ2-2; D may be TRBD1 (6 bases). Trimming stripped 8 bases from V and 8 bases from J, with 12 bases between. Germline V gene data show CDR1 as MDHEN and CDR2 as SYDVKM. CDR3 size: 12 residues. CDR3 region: CASHRESGELFF. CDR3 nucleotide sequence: TGTGCCAGCCACAGGGAGTCGGGGGAGCTGTTTTTT.

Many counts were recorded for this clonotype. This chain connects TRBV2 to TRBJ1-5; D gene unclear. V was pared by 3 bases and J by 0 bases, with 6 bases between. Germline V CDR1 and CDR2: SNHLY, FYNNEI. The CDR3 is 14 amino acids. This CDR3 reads CASSDLGSNQPQHF. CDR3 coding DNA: TGTGCCAGCAGTGATTTAGGTAGCAATCAGCCCCAGCATTTT.

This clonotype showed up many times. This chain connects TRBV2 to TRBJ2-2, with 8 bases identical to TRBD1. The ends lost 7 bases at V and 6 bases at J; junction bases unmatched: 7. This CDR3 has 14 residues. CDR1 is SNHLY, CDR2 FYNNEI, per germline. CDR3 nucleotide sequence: TGTGCCAGCATGAAGCAGGGGGCTGCCGGGGAGCTGTTTTTT. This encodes CASMKQGAAGELFF.

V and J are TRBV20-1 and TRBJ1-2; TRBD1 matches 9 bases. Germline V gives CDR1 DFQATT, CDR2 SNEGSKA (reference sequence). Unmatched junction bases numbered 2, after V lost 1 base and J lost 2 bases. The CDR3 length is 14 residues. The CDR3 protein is CSARGTGVNYGYTF. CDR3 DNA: TGCAGTGCTAGAGGGACAGGGGTGAACTATGGCTACACCTTC.